Here is one T cell receptor (beta chain) with its context. Its antigen remains unidentified. No much larger clone is present one base from it, and per-base qualities are unavailable. This sample was included in a study of CDR3 diversity in severe acne (dated by TCRdb to the late 2010s). The CDR3, from cysteine to phenylalanine, totals 13 residues. Only the CDR3 portion is preserved as DNA: 39 bases, with reading frame beginning at the first base. Reading the germline V gene gives CDR1 SGHTA and CDR2 FQGTGA. Trimming at the junction amounts to 2 bases on V and 6 bases on J, and the germline ends lie 10 bases apart. The library was made by PCR. Sequencing was performed on an Illumina HiSeq 2000. TCRdb handled the public reads itself, with Q25 trimming in fastp and clone calling in MiXCR, and kept productive beta chains. When rows share a CDR3 protein, they turn into one entry using the most common DNA and genes. The sample table records more than 70,000 distinct CDR3 sequences; 45% to 50% of these occur just once. The top ten clones comprise about 9.4% of the sample.

The chain is encoded by TRBV7-3 joined to TRBJ2-5; no D gene call is confident. Sequenced sample: blood. The origin of this receptor is a male donor in good health, serving as a control. The CDR3 loop reads CASSLGPEKTQYF. The DNA is TGTGCCAGCAGCTTAGGTCCCGAGAAGACCCAGTACTTC.